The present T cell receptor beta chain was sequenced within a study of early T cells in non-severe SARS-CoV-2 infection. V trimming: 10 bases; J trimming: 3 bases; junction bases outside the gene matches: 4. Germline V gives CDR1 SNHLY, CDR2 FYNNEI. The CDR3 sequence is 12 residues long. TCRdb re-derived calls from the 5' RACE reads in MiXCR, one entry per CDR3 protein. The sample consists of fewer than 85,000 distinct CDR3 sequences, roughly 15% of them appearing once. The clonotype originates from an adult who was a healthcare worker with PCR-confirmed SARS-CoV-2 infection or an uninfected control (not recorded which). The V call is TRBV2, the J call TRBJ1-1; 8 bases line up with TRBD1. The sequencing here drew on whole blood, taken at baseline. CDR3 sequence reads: CATTGGYTEAFF. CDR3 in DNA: TGTGCCACCACAGGGGGATACACTGAAGCTTTCTTT.